This TCR beta chain stems from a study of molecular identifiers for immune sequencing clone quantification. Study context: RNA from about 20,000 or 100,000 naive CD8 cells was split five ways in replicates, with four sequenced.

Note on this clonotype: Its antigen is unknown.

From germline, CDR1 is KGHDR and CDR2 SFDVKD. The V and J ends lost 2 bases and 5 bases, in that order; junction bases with no gene match: 6. The length of the CDR3 is 17 residues. As CD8+CD4-CCR7+CD45RA+ cells, naive CD8 T cells were sorted. The bulk TCR libraries were made with methods described before and with listed TCR primers. Each CDR3 protein is one row after TCRdb ran MiXCR on the PCR reads. The sample lists about 510,000 distinct CDR3 sequences; roughly 26% were seen once. Study-wide points: In naive cells, under 1% of molecules belonged to clones above 20 RNA copies, against over 97% in effector cells.

J is TRBJ2-5 and V is TRBV24-1, with 14 bases aligning to TRBD2. The source of this sequence is a human donor in good health. Some libraries in this study had Jurkat cell RNA spiked in. Sequencing was done on a sample of naive CD8+ T cells from blood, with Jurkat cell RNA spiked in. Subset specified: FACS-sorted CD8+CD4-CCR7+CD45RA+ naive T cells. The CDR3 loop is CATSDWGLAGVGETQYF. The DNA for the CDR3 is TGTGCCACCAGTGATTGGGGACTAGCGGGAGTGGGTGAGACCCAGTACTTC.